This T cell receptor beta chain is drawn from a study of blood T cells in healthy people across ages. Regarding the study as a whole: TCR beta diversity per million T cells fell roughly linearly with age. The long-lived group displayed more naive CD4+ cells, plus higher diversity, than the aged donors did.

The CDR3 is made up of 14 amino acids. Looked up from germline, CDR1 is SGHRS and CDR2 is YFSETQ. Unmatched junction bases numbered 5, after V lost 6 bases and J lost 5 bases. This clonotype appeared a few times. The antigen is undetermined. Primed by a sample-barcoded 5' primer and a J-beta primer mix, a second PCR proceeded for about 6 to 12 cycles. Each CDR3 protein is one row after TCRdb ran MiXCR on the 5' RACE reads. Of 700,000 or so distinct CDR3 sequences listed, 22% are singletons. Each donor gave roughly 9.1 milliliters of peripheral blood. Sequences were obtained from blood. The receptor was derived from a man in his 70s in good health. V is TRBV5-1 and J is TRBJ2-5, with TRBD2 matching 12 bases. CDR3 nucleotide sequence: TGCGCCAGCACTGGACTAGCGGGGATGGAGACCCAGTACTTC. This codes for CASTGLAGMETQYF.